These 9 T cell receptor beta chains share one sample of origin, sequenced in a study of blood T cells in healthy people across ages. With a J-beta primer mix and a sample-barcoded 5' primer, a second PCR ran about 7 to 12 cycles. TCRdb itself ran the 5' RACE reads through MiXCR, one entry per CDR3 protein. The data show 600,000 or so distinct CDR3 sequences, more than 20% seen once. The specimen sequenced was blood. These receptors were collected from a man between 65 and 85 years old in good health.

This clonotype was counted between two and nine times. This chain connects TRBV28 to TRBJ2-7; 7 positions match TRBD1. The CDR3 spans 13 residues. The ends lost 4 bases at V and 3 bases at J; junction bases unmatched: 3. Per germline, CDR1 MDHEN and CDR2 SYDVKM. This chain's CDR3 is CASSYGTVYEQYF. CDR3 DNA: TGTGCCAGCAGTTACGGGACAGTCTACGAGCAGTACTTC.

As DNA, the CDR3 is TGTGCCAGCAGCCCTGGAGGTTCCAGCGAGAGCTCCTACAATGAGCAGTTCTTC. Its translation: CASSPGGSSESSYNEQFF. The V gene is TRBV7-2, the J gene TRBJ2-1, with D possibly TRBD2 on 5 matching bases. Trimming took 5 bases from V and 0 from J, leaving 20 bases between them. CDR3 length: 18 residues. CDR1 and CDR2 from the germline V gene are SGHTA and FQGNSA.

The rearrangement links TRBV9 to TRBJ2-1; the match to TRBD2 covers 7 bases. Germline V CDR1 and CDR2: SGDLS, YYNGEE. The J segment lost 6 bases and the V segment lost 4 bases, leaving 10 bases of the junction unmatched. CDR3 length equals 15 residues. The CDR3 sequence is CASSPNLAVLNEQFF. The CDR3 DNA follows: TGTGCCAGCAGCCCCAATCTAGCGGTCCTCAATGAGCAGTTCTTC.

The gene calls are TRBV7-9 and TRBJ2-1, with TRBD2 matching 10 bases. The CDR3 is 15 amino acids. In germline, CDR1 is SEHNR, CDR2 FQNEAQ (reference sequence). Trimming at V came to 5 bases and at J to 10 bases, leaving 11 bases not matched to a gene. CDR3 in DNA: TGTGCCAGCAGCCAAAAAGCGGGAGGGCCGAACGAGCAGTTCTTC. Residues: CASSQKAGGPNEQFF.

CDR3 protein: CAIKSERAADTDTQYF. The CDR3 nucleotides are TGTGCCATCAAAAGCGAGAGGGCCGCGGACACAGATACGCAGTATTTT. The V gene is TRBV10-3, the J gene TRBJ2-3; D is possibly TRBD2 (5 bases). Trimming stripped 7 bases from V and 2 bases from J, with 19 bases between. Germline lookup yields CDR1 ENHRY and CDR2 SYGVKD. CDR3 length: 16 residues.

The table lists this clonotype with a few counts. This chain connects TRBV20-1 to TRBJ1-5; TRBD1 might be the D (5 bases). The V gene lost 5 bases and the J gene lost 5 bases, with 10 bases spanning the gap. The CDR3 length is 12 residues. The germline V gene has CDR1 DFQATT and CDR2 SNEGSKA (reference sequence). CDR3 sequence (DNA): TGCAGTGCTTCGCAGGGTGATCAGCCCCAGCATTTT. It specifies CSASQGDQPQHF.

This chain joins TRBV7-2 and TRBJ1-1; TRBD1 aligns across 12 bases. The CDR3 has 17 amino acids. J gave up 2 bases and V 3 bases, and 7 bases lay outside the gene matches. Germline V gene data show CDR1 as SGHTA and CDR2 as FQGNSA. The CDR3 sequence: CASSLGTGGVRNTEAFF. DNA for the CDR3: TGTGCCAGCAGCTTGGGGACAGGGGGCGTCCGTAACACTGAAGCTTTCTTT.

Note on this clonotype: Possible read error: a much larger clone is one base away. The rearrangement links TRBV4-1 to TRBJ1-4; D not resolved. From germline, CDR1 is MGHRA and CDR2 YSYEKL. The ends were cut back, 0 bases at V and 0 bases at J, with 8 bases in the middle. This CDR3 is built from 16 residues. The CDR3 nucleotides read TGCGCCAGCAGCCAAGAGGGAGCGACAACTAATGAAAAACTGTTTTTT. Encoded protein: CASSQEGATTNEKLFF.

This clonotype has ten or more counts. The chain uses TRBV7-9 and TRBJ2-1, with D possibly being TRBD1 (5 bases). The V gene lost 1 base and the J gene lost 15 bases, with 10 bases spanning the gap. The CDR3 runs to 11 residues. CDR1 is SEHNR, CDR2 FQNEAQ, per germline (reference sequence). Here the CDR3 reads CASSLVTAAFF. CDR3 in DNA: TGTGCCAGCAGCTTAGTGACAGCCGCGTTCTTC.